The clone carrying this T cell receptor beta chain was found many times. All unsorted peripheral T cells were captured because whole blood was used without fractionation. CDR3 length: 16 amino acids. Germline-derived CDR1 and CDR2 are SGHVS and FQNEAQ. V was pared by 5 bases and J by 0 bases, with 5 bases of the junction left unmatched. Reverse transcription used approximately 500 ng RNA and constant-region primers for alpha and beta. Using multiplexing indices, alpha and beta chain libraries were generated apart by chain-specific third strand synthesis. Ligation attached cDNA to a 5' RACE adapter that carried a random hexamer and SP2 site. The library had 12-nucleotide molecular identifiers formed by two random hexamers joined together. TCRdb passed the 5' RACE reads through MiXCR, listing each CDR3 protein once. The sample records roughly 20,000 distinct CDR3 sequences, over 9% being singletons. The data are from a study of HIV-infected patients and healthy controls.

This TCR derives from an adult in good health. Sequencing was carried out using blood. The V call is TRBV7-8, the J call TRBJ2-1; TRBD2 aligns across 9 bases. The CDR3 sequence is CASSPSGAYSYNEQFF. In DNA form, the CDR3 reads TGTGCCAGCAGCCCTAGCGGGGCGTACTCCTACAATGAGCAGTTCTTC. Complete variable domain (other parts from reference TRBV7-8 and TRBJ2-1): GAGVSQSPRYKVAKRGQDVALRCDPISGHVSLFWYQQALGQGPEFLTYFQNEAQLDKSGLPSDRFFAERPEGSVSTLKIQRTQQEDSAVYLCASSPSGAYSYNEQFFGPGTRLTVL.